Presented here are 9 T cell receptor beta chains from one specimen sequenced in a study of vaccination and CD4 T cells after COVID-19. Their target antigens are unknown. Treatment here: roughly 11-day PBMC culture with coronavirus spike peptide pools or control peptides (ViraFEST assay). Ahead of the COVID-19 pandemic (2011-2018), the CD4+ T cells of the unexposed donor were collected. The assay that was used to sequence DNA from cultured CD4+ T cells was the Oncomine TCR Beta short-read assay. Genomic DNA extraction was carried out from cultured CD4+ T cells. TCRdb called the PCR reads again in MiXCR, with one record for every CDR3 protein. Of about 6,800 distinct CDR3 sequences listed, about a third are singletons. Sequenced sample: CD4+ T cells from blood, cultured in vitro. These receptors were taken from a human donor in good health.

For the CDR3, the DNA is TGTGCCAGCAGCCCAGGGGACAATCAGCCCCAGCATTTT. Translation gives CASSPGDNQPQHF. The gene calls are TRBV5-4 and TRBJ1-5; perhaps TRBD1 as D (6 bases). Trimming removed 4 bases at V and 3 bases at J, with 8 bases between. Per germline, CDR1 SGHNT and CDR2 YYREEE (reference sequence). CDR3 length: 13 amino acids.

The rearrangement joins TRBV7-2 to TRBJ2-1, with TRBD1 as a possible D gene (6 bases). The V and J ends lost 2 bases and 1 base respectively, with 12 bases between them. The germline V gene encodes CDR1 SGHTA and CDR2 FQGNSA. CDR3 length: 16 residues. The CDR3 loop reads CASSLRAGVSYNEQFF. The CDR3 DNA reads TGTGCCAGCAGCTTAAGGGCAGGGGTTTCCTACAATGAGCAGTTCTTC.

In nucleotides, the CDR3 is TGCGCCAGCAGCCTGCCCACTAGCGGCCACCCGTACTTC. It is translated as CASSLPTSGHPYF. The V call is TRBV5-1, the J call TRBJ2-5; 8 nucleotides match TRBD2. CDR1 is SGHRS and CDR2 is YFSETQ in the germline V gene. The CDR3 is made up of 13 amino acids. The V and J ends lost 4 bases and 13 bases, in that order; junction bases with no gene match: 12.

The V call is TRBV15, the J call TRBJ2-7; 9 nucleotides align to TRBD2. V lost 3 bases, J lost 3 bases, and 6 bases stayed unmatched. CDR1 is LNHNV, CDR2 YYDKDF, per germline (reference sequence). There are 15 residues in the CDR3. CDR3 DNA sequence: TGTGCCACCAGCAGGGGCGGGAGGGCCCTCTACGAGCAGTACTTC. This translates into CATSRGGRALYEQYF. The variable domain in full, completed from reference TRBV15 and TRBJ2-7, reads DAMVIQNPRYQVTQFGKPVTLSCSQTLNHNVMYWYQQKSSQAPKLLFHYYDKDFNNEADTPDNFQSRRPNTSFCFLDIRSPGLGDTAMYLCATSRGGRALYEQYFGPGTRLTVT.

This clonotype turned up a few times. The chain links TRBV6-2 or TRBV6-3 to TRBJ2-7, with a possible D match to TRBD1 (6 bases). Between the trimmed V and J ends, which lost 5 bases and 5 bases, there was a span of 13 bases. The CDR3 loop spans 13 amino acids. The germline CDR1 and CDR2 sequences are MNHEY and SVGEGT. CDR3 in amino acids: CASSTFGGHEQYF. The CDR3 nucleotides are TGTGCCAGCAGTACGTTTGGGGGCCACGAGCAGTACTTC.

The gene calls are TRBV29-1 and TRBJ2-2, with TRBD2 as a possible D gene (5 bases). From germline, CDR1 is SQVTM and CDR2 ANQGSEA. V lost 6 bases and J 4 bases, leaving 9 bases between the germline ends. This CDR3 is built from 12 residues. CDR3 nucleotides: TGCAGCGTCGGGAAGGGCACCGGGGAGCTGTTTTTT. This sequence encodes CSVGKGTGELFF.

There are a few counts of this clonotype. The chain joins TRBV21-1 to TRBJ2-2; the table's D gene call, TRBD1, was not cross checked with the DNA. TRBV21-1 is listed as a pseudogene. This CDR3 spans 18 amino acids. The CDR3 here is CASSKGRPRMWDTGELFF. CDR3 DNA sequence: TGTGCCAGCAGCAAAGGACGCCCGAGGATGTGGGACACCGGGGAGCTGTTTTTT.

V gene TRBV29-1 combines with J gene TRBJ2-5; either TRBD1 or TRBD2 may supply D (5 bases each). The ends were cut back, 7 bases at V and 5 bases at J, with 17 bases in the middle. CDR1 and CDR2 (germline): SQVTM, ANQGSEA. CDR3 size: 13 residues. Here the CDR3 reads CSAETGPIETQYF. CDR3 in DNA: TGCAGCGCCGAGACGGGACCGATTGAGACCCAGTACTTC.

The chain combines TRBV7-9 with TRBJ1-1, with TRBD1 matching over 9 bases. This CDR3 is built from 15 residues. V lost 2 bases to trimming and J lost 1 base; unmatched junction nucleotides: 2. Germline V lookup: CDR1 SEHNR, CDR2 FQNEAQ (reference sequence). The CDR3 DNA sequence: TGTGCCAGCAGCTTACCGGGACAGGGGAACACTGAAGCTTTCTTT. Its translation is CASSLPGQGNTEAFF.